These 29 T cell receptor beta chains share one sample of origin, sequenced in a study of glioma-infiltrating T cells. Using RNA template, CDR3s of TCR alpha and beta were amplified with iRepertoire arm-PCR. A single record per CDR3 protein comes from TCRdb applying MiXCR to the multiplex PCR reads. Here the sample spans some 130,000 distinct CDR3 sequences, around a quarter being singletons. Sample: glioma tissue, nonneoplastic brain tissue, or PBMCs (not recorded which). These receptors all stem from a human donor with low-grade glioma or glioblastoma, undergoing nonglioma brain surgery, or in good health (not recorded which).

The chain combines TRBV27 with TRBJ1-5; 8 bases agree with TRBD1. The ends lost 5 bases at V and 7 bases at J; junction bases unmatched: 7. The germline V gene has CDR1 MNHEY and CDR2 SMNVEV (reference sequence). The CDR3 consists of 14 residues. The CDR3 is CASSGQGLNQPQHF. In DNA form, the CDR3 reads TGTGCCAGCAGTGGACAGGGTTTAAACCAGCCCCAGCATTTT.

This clonotype was seen at least ten times. The V and J genes are TRBV6-1 and TRBJ2-1, with no clear D. The CDR3 consists of 14 residues. V lost 7 bases, J lost 5 bases, and 15 bases lay in between. CDR1 is MNHNS and CDR2 is SASEGT in the germline V gene. In nucleotides, the CDR3 is TGTGCCAGCATTTTCCGCCCACCGAACAATGAGCAGTTCTTC. Translation gives CASIFRPPNNEQFF.

The J gene is TRBJ2-3, the V gene TRBV12-3 or TRBV12-4; D is tentatively TRBD1 or TRBD2 (5 bases each). V lost 6 bases, J lost 4 bases, and 8 bases lay in between. The CDR3 runs to 12 residues. The CDR3: CASRGRADTQYF. The CDR3 nucleotides are TGTGCCAGCAGGGGACGTGCAGATACGCAGTATTTT.

On this clonotype itself: The limits of the CDR3 on the DNA are not certain, so only TCRdb's listed CDR3 is given. J is TRBJ2-1 and V is TRBV7-9; the table names TRBD2, a call not compared with the DNA. Germline V gene lookup returns CDR1 SEHNR and CDR2 FQNEAQ (reference sequence). The CDR3 spans 21 amino acids, including both terminal residues. CDR3 protein: CASSFYICSAWTSGVYNEQFF.

This clonotype came up a few times. The CDR3 DNA sequence: TGTGCCAGCAGTCTCAATTCCGGCGCTGGTGCCAAAAACATTCAGTACTTC. Translating it yields CASSLNSGAGAKNIQYF. The rearrangement links TRBV12-3 or TRBV12-4 to TRBJ2-4; D is unclear. CDR3 length equals 17 residues. The V gene lost 5 bases and the J gene lost 1 base, with 18 bases spanning the gap.

V usage is TRBV6-2 or TRBV6-3 and J usage is TRBJ1-1; D may be TRBD1 (6 bases). The CDR3 runs 13 residues. Germline assignment: CDR1 MNHEY and CDR2 SVGEGT. V lost 6 bases and J 5 bases, leaving 13 bases between the germline ends. The CDR3 region has the DNA TGTGCCAGCAGCTCCACAGGGTGGACTGAAGCTTTCTTT. It is translated as CASSSTGWTEAFF.

This clonotype was counted ten times or more. The genes are TRBV27 and TRBJ1-4, with D unclear. This CDR3 contains 14 residues. Germline CDR1 and CDR2: MNHEY and SMNVEV (reference sequence). The ends were cut back, 5 bases at V and 2 bases at J, with 9 bases in the middle. CDR3 DNA: TGTGCCAGCAGTGCAGGTCTGACTAATGAAAAACTGTTTTTT. Residues: CASSAGLTNEKLFF. Drawing the rest from reference TRBV27 and TRBJ1-4, the complete variable domain is EAQVTQNPRYLITVTGKKLTVTCSQNMNHEYMSWYRQDPGLGLRQIYYSMNVEVTDKGDVPEGYKVSRKEKRNFPLILESPSPNQTSLYFCASSAGLTNEKLFFGSGTQLSVL.

The chain links TRBV7-9 to TRBJ2-7; D may match TRBD1 or TRBD2 (5 bases each). Germline V gene lookup returns CDR1 SEHNR and CDR2 FQNEAQ (reference sequence). The CDR3 consists of 12 residues. V was clipped by 5 bases and J by 7 bases, with 12 bases between them. This CDR3 reads CASSREGSEQYV. As DNA, the CDR3 is TGTGCCAGCAGCCGAGAGGGGTCGGAGCAGTACGTC.

About this clonotype itself: A much larger clonotype is one base distant, so this may be a read error. This rearrangement joins TRBV20-1 to TRBJ1-1; unclear D gene. CDR1 is DFQATT and CDR2 is SNEGSKA in the germline V gene (reference sequence). This CDR3 is built from 13 residues. V lost 2 bases and J lost 1, with 8 bases in between. The CDR3: CSARRQKNTEAFF. CDR3 sequence (DNA): TGCAGTGCTAGAAGGCAAAAGAACACTGAAGCTTTCTTT.

This chain joins TRBV7-6 and TRBJ2-1, with TRBD2 matching 8 bases. The V and J ends lost 5 bases and 0 bases, in that order; junction bases with no gene match: 9. Germline loops: CDR1 SGHVS, CDR2 FNYEAQ. The CDR3 is made up of 17 amino acids. As DNA, the CDR3 is TGTGCCAGCAGCCACATACTAGCGGAGACCTCCTACAATGAGCAGTTCTTC. This codes for CASSHILAETSYNEQFF. Supplemented by reference TRBV7-6 and TRBJ2-1, the full variable domain reads GAGVSQSPRYKVTKRGQDVALRCDPISGHVSLYWYRQALGQGPEFLTYFNYEAQQDKSGLPNDRFSAERPEGSISTLTIQRTEQRDSAMYRCASSHILAETSYNEQFFGPGTRLTVL.

This clonotype appeared a few times. The chain carries TRBV11-2 and TRBJ2-1, with TRBD2 identical over 10 bases. This CDR3 comprises 15 residues. V was pared by 3 bases and J by 7 bases, with 6 bases of the junction left unmatched. Germline CDR1 reads SGHAT; CDR2 reads FQNNGV. CDR3 amino acids: CASSFLQAGGNEQFF. CDR3 nucleotides: TGTGCCAGCAGCTTCCTCCAAGCGGGGGGGAATGAGCAGTTCTTC.

This clonotype was seen many times. The rearrangement joins TRBV6-1 to TRBJ2-5; 7 nucleotides match TRBD1. The V gene's germline CDR1 is MNHNS and CDR2 SASEGT. J lost 5 bases, V lost 5 bases, and 2 bases had no gene match. The CDR3 contains 12 residues. The CDR3 here is CASSPTGETQYF. The DNA for the CDR3 is TGTGCCAGCAGTCCGACAGGGGAGACCCAGTACTTC.

About this clonotype: Just one base apart from a much larger clone, this may be a read error. V usage is TRBV20-1 and J usage is TRBJ2-1; 9 bases line up with TRBD2. The CDR3 consists of 13 residues. Germline loops: CDR1 DFQATT, CDR2 SNEGSKA (reference sequence). DNA of the CDR3: TGCGCGAGTAAGACTAGCGGCCCCAATGAGCAGTTCTTC. Translation: CASKTSGPNEQFF.

The DNA for the CDR3 is TGCAGTGCTAGAGGGGACTCCTCCGCCAACACCATATATTTT. This translates into CSARGDSSANTIYF. The chain recombines TRBV20-1 with TRBJ1-3, with D tentatively TRBD1 (5 bases). The CDR3 runs 14 residues. Germline V gene data show CDR1 as DFQATT and CDR2 as SNEGSKA (reference sequence). V lost 1 base to trimming and J lost 7 bases, with 14 bases between them.

This clonotype appeared a few times. This chain uses TRBV20-1 with TRBJ1-4, with D unclear. The germline V gene has CDR1 DFQATT and CDR2 SNEGSKA (reference sequence). This CDR3 is built from 15 residues. V gave up 1 base and J gave up 2 bases, with 11 bases separating them. The CDR3 sequence: CSARGSRGTNEKLFF. As DNA, the CDR3 is TGCAGTGCTAGAGGTTCTCGGGGTACTAATGAAAAACTGTTTTTT.

Notes on this clonotype: A junction boundary mismatches the germline segment, possibly from a read error. The rearrangement uses TRBV14 and TRBJ1-2; D ambiguous. This CDR3 comprises 13 residues. Germline V gene sequence: CDR1 SGHDN, CDR2 FVKESK. As DNA, the CDR3 is TGTGCCAGCGGCCAAGGAGTAAACTATGGCTACACCTTC. Amino acid sequence: CASGQGVNYGYTF. The full variable domain, completed using reference TRBV14 and TRBJ1-2, is EAGVTQFPSHSVIEKGQTVTLRCDPISGHDNLYWYRRVMGKEIKFLLHFVKESKQDESGMPNNRFLAERTGGTYSTLKVQPAELEDSGVYFCASGQGVNYGYTFGSGTRLTVV.

A few counts support this clonotype. V gene TRBV3-1 combines with J gene TRBJ2-3, with TRBD2 identical over 11 bases. Unmatched junction bases numbered 5, after V lost 1 base and J lost 2 bases. CDR1 and CDR2 from the germline V gene are LGHDT and YNNKEL (reference sequence). The CDR3 covers 17 residues. The CDR3 nucleotides are TGTGCCAGCAGCCAAGTGGTGACTAGCGGGACCACAGATACGCAGTATTTT. It encodes CASSQVVTSGTTDTQYF.

The chain is built from TRBV7-3 and TRBJ2-3; D unclear. The germline V and J ends were trimmed by 5 bases and 6 bases, with 9 bases remaining between them. Germline values: CDR1 SGHTA, CDR2 FQGTGA. The CDR3 has 12 amino acids. The CDR3 here is CASSDPPDTQYF. The CDR3 nucleotides are TGTGCCAGCAGCGACCCCCCGGATACGCAGTATTTT.

This clonotype was seen ten or more times. The V and J genes are TRBV27 and TRBJ1-1; TRBD1 is a possible D gene (6 bases). CDR1 and CDR2 from the germline V gene are MNHEY and SMNVEV (reference sequence). The CDR3 covers 14 residues. V was clipped by 6 bases and J by 4 bases, with 15 bases between them. The CDR3: CASRSYAGATEAFF. As DNA, the CDR3 is TGTGCCAGCAGGTCATACGCAGGGGCCACTGAAGCTTTCTTT.

This chain connects TRBV7-2 to TRBJ2-3; D gene unclear. Deletions cut 5 bases from V and 1 base from J, with 13 bases between. The germline V gene encodes CDR1 SGHTA and CDR2 FQGNSA. The CDR3 covers 15 residues. The CDR3, as DNA: TGTGCCAGCAGCCGCTCCGGGCAAGGCACAGATACGCAGTATTTT. This sequence encodes CASSRSGQGTDTQYF.

With regard to this clonotype: A much bigger clone sits one base away, suggesting this may be a read error. The chain carries TRBV10-3 and TRBJ2-5; 10 nucleotides align to TRBD2. Germline lookup yields CDR1 ENHRY and CDR2 SYGVKD. CDR3 length equals 15 residues. V shed 5 bases, J shed 5 bases, and the junction held 8 bases outside the gene matches. CDR3 sequence (DNA): TGTGCCATCAGTTCCGCTGAGACTAGCGGGGAGACCCAGTACTTC. Translating gives CAISSAETSGETQYF.

The chain employs TRBV4-1 and TRBJ1-3, with D unclear. V was pared by 0 bases and J by 0 bases, with 6 bases between. The germline gives CDR1 MGHRA, CDR2 YSYEKL. The CDR3 is made up of 15 amino acids. In nucleotides, the CDR3 is TGCGCCAGCAGCCAAGATCCCGGCTCTGGAAACACCATATATTTT. It yields the protein CASSQDPGSGNTIYF.

This clonotype was picked up many times. This chain links TRBV6-1 with TRBJ2-3, with D unclear. V was trimmed by 7 bases and J by 4 bases, leaving 18 bases between them. Germline CDR1 is MNHNS and CDR2 is SASEGT. The CDR3 is 15 amino acids. The CDR3 reads CASKLLGIDADTQYF. As DNA, the CDR3 is TGTGCCAGCAAGTTGCTAGGTATAGATGCAGATACGCAGTATTTT.

This chain links TRBV11-2 with TRBJ1-5; no clear D. The V end lost 5 bases, the J end lost 9 bases, and 11 bases lay between the germline ends. The CDR3 runs to 12 residues. Germline assignment: CDR1 SGHAT and CDR2 FQNNGV. The chain's CDR3 is CASSTDIGPQHF. In nucleotides, the CDR3 is TGTGCCAGCAGCACCGACATCGGGCCCCAGCATTTT.

This clonotype was detected many times. The rearrangement uses TRBV24-1 and TRBJ2-1; possibly TRBD2 for D (6 bases). Germline loops: CDR1 KGHDR, CDR2 SFDVKD. The CDR3 runs 13 residues. The ends were cut back, 5 bases at V and 13 bases at J, with 17 bases in the middle. The CDR3 reads CATSASRRGSQFF. CDR3 in DNA: TGTGCCACCAGTGCCTCCAGGCGGGGCAGCCAGTTCTTC.

To note about this clonotype: A much more abundant neighbour one base away suggests this may be a read error. The rearrangement joins TRBV20-1 to TRBJ2-1, with a weak D call TRBD1 (5 bases). CDR1 is DFQATT and CDR2 is SNEGSKA in the germline V gene (reference sequence). CDR3 length equals 16 residues. Trimming took 0 bases from V and 3 from J, leaving 15 bases between them. CDR3 protein: CSARDDGDSIYNEQFF. In DNA form, the CDR3 reads TGCAGTGCTAGAGATGACGGAGACAGCATCTACAATGAGCAGTTCTTC.

This clonotype was found a few times. This chain connects TRBV11-1 to TRBJ2-5; D possibly corresponds to TRBD2 (6 bases). Germline lookup yields CDR1 SGHAT and CDR2 FQDESV (reference sequence). V was shortened by 8 bases and J by 9 bases, with 16 bases between the two germline ends. The CDR3 contains 12 residues. The CDR3: CASLGDFGAQYF. The CDR3, as DNA: TGTGCCAGCTTGGGGGACTTCGGGGCCCAGTACTTC.

The gene calls are TRBV6-5 and TRBJ2-5; maybe TRBD1 (5 bases). CDR1 is MNHEY, CDR2 SVGAGI, per germline. The CDR3 covers 15 residues. The ends were cut back, 0 bases at V and 5 bases at J, with 13 bases in the middle. CDR3 DNA: TGTGCCAGCAGTTACTCCAATAAGGGGCGCGAGACCCAGTACTTC. Amino acids: CASSYSNKGRETQYF.

This chain links TRBV19 with TRBJ1-4; D unclear. Germline CDR1 is LNHDA and CDR2 is SQIVND (reference sequence). CDR3 length equals 12 residues. Trimming left V 4 bases short and J 11 bases short, with 11 bases between. The CDR3 DNA follows: TGTGCCAGTAGTACCCGGAAGGGCAAACTGTTTTTT. Its protein product is CASSTRKGKLFF.